This T cell receptor beta chain was recovered during a study of CD8+ T cells in alopecia areata listed by TCRdb under 2018. As for the study more broadly: The treated patients took part in an open-label pilot trial in which moderate-to-severe alopecia areata was treated with oral tofacitinib at 5 to 10 mg twice daily. Patients received tofacitinib for 6 to 18 months and were then followed off drug for 6 months to check for delayed response and recurrence. Disease severity in treated patients was measured with the SALT score, which quantifies the percentage of affected scalp surface area. To study T cell clonal expansion in alopecia areata, the researchers applied high-throughput TCRbeta sequencing to both the C3H/HeJ mouse model and human patients. On the human side, TCRbeta sequencing was run on scalp tissue and on sorted CD4+ and CD8+ peripheral blood T cells from healthy controls and from alopecia areata patients with either patchy or totalis/universalis disease. Biopsies were taken from tofacitinib-treated patients at baseline and again at 4 and 24 weeks into treatment, and several of those patients also had a later scalp biopsy. Scalp clonality was compared across normal scalp (n=4), patchy alopecia areata scalp (n=8), and alopecia totalis/universalis scalp (n=8). RNA came from the PAXgene miRNA kit for fixed scalp, the miRNeasy kit for PBMCs, and the RNeasy kit for mouse skin. Amplification of TCRbeta CDR3 regions was done by immunoSEQ multiplex PCR using 35 Vbeta forward primers and 13 Jbeta reverse primers. On the study overall, not on this receptor specifically: Because the treated cohort was small and had only one nonresponder, larger studies are needed to examine links between baseline CD8+ expansion and response. Unlike mouse skin, where gammadelta T cells dominate, normal human skin contains resident alphabeta T cells that get sequenced too, which complicates analysis of the scalp TCR repertoire. Lesional scalp, especially in alopecia totalis/universalis, showed higher clonality and more expanded CD8+ clones than normal scalp, suggesting antigenic drive. Compared with mice, TCR sequences shared between patients were less clear, possibly partly because of HLA diversity across the patient population. Many expanded lesional clones were found to persist in scalp and blood during tofacitinib treatment, and relapse after treatment cessation may be partly explained by this persistence. With tofacitinib, both scalp clonality and the number of expanded CD8+ clones among the top 100 scalp clones went down significantly.

Libraries came from the immunoSEQ multiplex PCR assay. RNA was extracted from all samples and reverse transcribed into cDNA, which served as template for TCR sequencing. SuperScript III was used for first-strand cDNA synthesis, primed with a 2:1 mix of oligo-dT and random hexamers. Amplification bias was assessed with a synthetic immune receptor repertoire, and residual bias was removed computationally. The authors' pipeline ran thus. Raw reads were preprocessed to remove errors, and CDR3 was defined by IMGT conventions from the conserved cysteine to phenylalanine. Clonality was computed by normalizing Shannon entropy by log2 of the number of productive unique TCRs and subtracting the result from 1. Whether scalp clones were CD4 or CD8 was inferred by matching scalp TCRbeta sequences against CD4 and CD8 repertoires sorted from blood. TCRdb carries this immuneACCESS record with in-frame sequences only. Its versions omit some clonotypes, under half of them owing to an unresolved V gene in the studies checked, with the rest unexplained. V, J and clone size are taken as reported in that table, and D and trimming were inferred from the DNA itself. The sample includes 87,000 or so clones, with over 70% observed a single time. The biggest ten clones account for 15% to 20% of the sample.

In regard to this clone: Its binding antigen is unknown. The sample holds no much larger clone one base away, and base qualities are not on file.

In the paper's terms, the treatment or condition label means: oral pan-JAK inhibitor, 5-10 mg twice daily. From alopecia areata patients, peripheral blood was collected along with lesional scalp punch biopsies. PBMCs were separated by density centrifugation and stained for CD3, CD4 and CD8, after which CD4+ and CD8+ T cells were sorted on a FACSAria. Spanning cysteine to phenylalanine, the CDR3 consists of 12 amino acids. Kept here is only the CDR3 DNA, which spans 36 bases and is read in frame from base 1. CDR1 and CDR2 were assigned from the germline V gene as SNHLY and FYNNEI. This specimen consisted of CD8+ T cells sorted from blood, obtained at approximately week 45, from a patient treated with tofacitinib. The clonotype was recovered from a human donor with alopecia areata. The sequence joins TRBV2 to TRBJ2-5; the D gene cannot be named for sure. Gene TRBJ2-7 matches the end of the DNA better, so the J call may be wrong. In nucleotide form, the sequence is TGTGCCAGCAGTGGGAGCTCCTACGAGCAGTACTTC. It encodes CASSGSSYEQYF.